This T cell receptor (beta chain) was sequenced for a study of shared clonotypes between healthy human individuals. Study-level findings and limits: Among donors, sharing of clonotypes was expected to be affected by sequencing depth. Clonotypes that were shared across four donors made up about 5.1% of naive CD4 clonotypes.

Among the donors, all were Caucasian adults who lived in Nashville, Tennessee. In regard to this clone: Its antigen is as yet unknown.

CDR1 and CDR2 (germline): SGHRS, YFSETQ. The CDR3 totals 18 residues. After removal of 3 bases from V and 8 bases from J, the junction contained 17 bases not matched to a gene. Genomic DNA from each subset was divided evenly over several immunoSEQ plates. Repertoires were generated with immunoSEQ multiplex PCR, while TCRdb's copy carries only in-frame clones and drops some. The table has under 350,000 clones, roughly 84% seen once. Input material: memory CD8+ T cells sorted from blood. The sample's subset: CD45RO+ cells pooled with CCR7-negative TemRA cells. This sequence was found in a man aged 18 to 30 in good health. The chain uses TRBV5-1 and TRBJ2-1; 10 bases fit TRBD2. DNA of the CDR3: TGCGCCAGCAGCTCTCCCAAGCCAACTAGCGGGATAAGGCATGAGCAGTTCTTC. Protein product: CASSSPKPTSGIRHEQFF.